This T cell receptor (beta chain) was observed in a study of cytomegalovirus exposure and HLA in healthy donors. Study conclusions and caveats: Cytomegalovirus status, reportedly, was diagnosed with high specificity and sensitivity by the classifier. When a later analysis compared HLA-associated TCR beta chains with equally common others, the HLA-associated chains turned out to be more clonally expanded and to have lower generation probabilities. Presence/absence results assume similar sequencing depth per donor, which may not hold.

A note on this clone: Antigen unknown.

The CDR3 totals 12 residues. V trimming: 7 bases; J trimming: 8 bases; junction bases outside the gene matches: 8. CDR1 and CDR2 (germline): GTSNPN, SVGIG (reference sequence). The PCR contained 60 Vbeta and 13 Jbeta primers. Repertoires were generated with immunoSEQ multiplex PCR, while TCRdb's copy carries only in-frame clones and drops some. The repertoire holds about 210,000 clones, with 82% as singletons. Healthy bone marrow donors made up the donor group. This receptor was identified in a man between 35 and 55 years old in good health and CMV-seropositive. Input material: PBMCs. The rearrangement links TRBV30 to TRBJ2-1; 7 nucleotides line up with TRBD2. The CDR3 region has the DNA TGTGCCTATCGGGGGGTGGGCGATGAGCAGTTCTTC. Translated, it gives CAYRGVGDEQFF.